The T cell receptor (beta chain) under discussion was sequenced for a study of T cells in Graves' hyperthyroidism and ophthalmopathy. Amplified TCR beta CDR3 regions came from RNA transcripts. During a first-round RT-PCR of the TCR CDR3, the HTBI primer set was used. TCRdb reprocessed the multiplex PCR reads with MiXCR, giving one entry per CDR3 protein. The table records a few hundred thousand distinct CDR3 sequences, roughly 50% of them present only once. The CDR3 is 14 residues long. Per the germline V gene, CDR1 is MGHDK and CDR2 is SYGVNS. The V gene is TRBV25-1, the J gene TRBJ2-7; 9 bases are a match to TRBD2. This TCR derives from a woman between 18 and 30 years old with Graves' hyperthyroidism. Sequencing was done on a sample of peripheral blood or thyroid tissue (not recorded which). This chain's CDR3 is CARVSGRSSYEQYF. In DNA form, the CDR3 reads TGTGCTAGAGTAAGCGGGAGGAGCTCCTACGAGCAGTACTTC.